The T cell receptor beta chain described here comes from a study of blood T cell repertoires in COVID-19. Turning to the study itself: Some COVID-19 samples were acute and others convalescent; all came from the United States, Italy and Spain. In each case, the material was cDNA or gDNA derived from T cells, B-cell-depleted T cells, or PBMCs.

The authors' processing: Counts of nucleated cells, estimated from reference gene primer amplification, were obtained. Clones were sequenced by immunoSEQ multiplex PCR, and TCRdb holds only the in-frame ones, with some missing. That table furnishes V, J and clone size, whereas the DNA furnished D and trimming. The sample has roughly 120,000 clones; about 80% are singletons. Germline-derived CDR1 and CDR2 are SQVTM and ANQGSEA. V shed 4 bases and J 7 bases; nucleotides not matched to a gene: 17. This CDR3 has 16 amino acids. The clonotype comes from a man between 65 and 85 years old with active or convalescent COVID-19. Source material: peripheral blood. The genes are TRBV29-1 and TRBJ1-2; TRBD1 matches at 8 bases. The CDR3 coding sequence is TGCAGCGTTGGGAGGGGAGACAGGGGAAGGCCAGGTGGCTACACCTTC. Translating gives CSVGRGDRGRPGGYTF.